The 29 T cell receptor beta chains in this list originate from one sample, sequenced in a study of blood T cell repertoires in COVID-19 (dated by TCRdb to the early 2020s). The method was the immunoSEQ multiplex PCR assay. TCRdb limited this immuneACCESS table to in-frame rearrangements with V and J called. A share of clones is missing; checked studies link under half to unresolved V genes, and the rest is unexplained. The sample data list some 30,000 clones, and almost 85% of these were observed just once. Clones ranked in the top ten supply about 6.1% of the sample. Sequencing was performed on peripheral blood. These receptors were taken from a man aged 55 to 70 with active COVID-19.

CDR3 in DNA: TGTGCCAGCAGCCAAGACGGGAGCCGGGATACGCAGTATTTT. Translated: CASSQDGSRDTQYF. The rearrangement uses TRBV3-1 (or the pseudogene TRBV3-2) and TRBJ2-3; D perhaps matches TRBD2 (6 bases). V dropped 0 bases and J dropped 6 bases, with 10 bases sitting between them. CDR3 size: 14 residues. The V gene's germline CDR1 is LGHDT and CDR2 YNNKEL (reference sequence).

The rearrangement joins TRBV19 to TRBJ2-1; 11 bases are shared with TRBD2. The trim removed 0 bases at V and 4 bases at J, leaving 2 bases unmatched. The CDR3 runs 16 residues. The germline V gene encodes CDR1 LNHDA and CDR2 SQIVND (reference sequence). The CDR3 DNA follows: TGTGCCAGTAGTATAGAAAGACTAGCGGGATACAATGAGCAGTTCTTC. This codes for CASSIERLAGYNEQFF.

The V call is TRBV7-9, the J call TRBJ2-1; the match to TRBD2 covers 8 bases. The germline CDR1 and CDR2 sequences are SEHNR and FQNEAQ (reference sequence). The CDR3 is 14 residues long. J was trimmed by 9 bases and V by 2 bases; bases with no gene match: 6. The CDR3 DNA reads TGTGCCAGCAGCTTATCGGGGCTAGCGGGTGAGCAGTTCTTC. This codes for CASSLSGLAGEQFF.

The gene calls are TRBV11-3 and TRBJ2-1; 7 nucleotides line up with TRBD2. This CDR3 has 15 residues. The germline V gene encodes CDR1 SGHNT and CDR2 YENEEA. V was pared by 1 base and J by 5 bases, with 5 bases of the junction left unmatched. CDR3 amino acids: CASSLVGTTNNEQFF. The CDR3 DNA reads as TGTGCCAGCAGCTTAGTGGGGACTACCAACAATGAGCAGTTCTTC.

This chain connects TRBV9 to TRBJ2-1, with TRBD2 matching 8 bases. The V gene's germline CDR1 is SGDLS and CDR2 YYNGEE. There are 17 residues in the CDR3. Losses at the gene ends were 2 bases for V and 5 bases for J; bases not matched to a gene: 12. CDR3 DNA: TGTGCCAGCAGCGTGAGCGTCCGGACTAGCTCGAACAATGAGCAGTTCTTC. It encodes CASSVSVRTSSNNEQFF.

The gene calls are TRBV6-4 and TRBJ2-1, with D maybe TRBD2 (5 bases). The germline V and J ends were trimmed by 5 bases and 10 bases, with 15 bases remaining between them. Germline V lookup: CDR1 MRHNA, CDR2 SNTAGT. The CDR3 consists of 13 residues. The CDR3 DNA is TGTGCCAGCAGTAGGACTGCACGGGAAGAGCAGTTCTTC. It specifies CASSRTAREEQFF.

The gene calls are TRBV6-5 and TRBJ1-3; D gene unclear. CDR1 MNHEY and CDR2 SVGAGI come from the germline V gene. V shed 6 bases and J shed 0 bases, with 9 bases lying between them. This CDR3 spans 14 amino acids. As DNA, the CDR3 is TGTGCCAGCAGGCCCCCAGGCTCTGGAAACACCATATATTTT. This codes for CASRPPGSGNTIYF.

V is TRBV28 and J is TRBJ2-1; 10 bases line up with TRBD2. In germline, CDR1 is MDHEN, CDR2 SYDVKM. The V segment lost 5 bases and the J segment 15 bases; nucleotides outside the gene matches: 16. CDR3 length equals 15 residues. The CDR3 loop reads CASSLSGRKARGRFF. The CDR3 nucleotides are TGTGCCAGCAGTCTTAGCGGGAGGAAGGCCCGCGGGCGGTTCTTC.

The chain has TRBV18 and TRBJ2-7; TRBD2 agrees at 7 bases. This CDR3 region has 15 residues. Per the germline V gene, CDR1 is KGHSH and CDR2 is LQKENI. With 3 bases clipped from V and 2 bases from J, the junction kept 7 bases outside the gene matches. This CDR3 reads CASSPTSSGAYEQYF. DNA of the CDR3: TGTGCCAGCTCACCGACCTCTAGCGGCGCCTACGAGCAGTACTTC.

The CDR3 here is CASTAGPVQGGYTF. The DNA of the CDR3 is TGTGCCAGCACCGCCGGCCCGGTGCAGGGTGGCTACACCTTC. J is TRBJ1-2 and V is TRBV28, with a weak D call TRBD1 (5 bases). The CDR3 is made up of 14 amino acids. CDR1 and CDR2 from the germline V gene are MDHEN and SYDVKM. The V end was cut by 7 bases, the J end by 7 bases, with 19 bases between.

This rearrangement joins TRBV9 to TRBJ2-1; D is perhaps TRBD2 (6 bases). The V and J ends lost 2 bases and 3 bases respectively, with 12 bases between them. The germline V gene encodes CDR1 SGDLS and CDR2 YYNGEE. CDR3 size: 15 residues. The CDR3 coding sequence is TGTGCCAGCAGCGTTAGCGGAATCAGCTACAATGAGCAGTTCTTC. This codes for CASSVSGISYNEQFF.

There are a few counts of this clone. The genes are TRBV5-1 and TRBJ2-5; D may be TRBD1 (5 bases). The CDR3 has 16 residues. CDR1 and CDR2 from the germline V gene are SGHRS and YFSETQ. V was shortened by 3 bases and J by 3 bases, with 18 bases between the two germline ends. For the CDR3, the DNA is TGCGCCAGCAGCTCCCGTGGGGCGGACCCAAAAGAGACCCAGTACTTC. Its translation: CASSSRGADPKETQYF.

The gene calls are TRBV5-8 and TRBJ2-1, with 8 bases identical to TRBD1. This CDR3 is 15 amino acids long. CDR1 and CDR2 (germline): SGHTS, YDEGEE. J lost 0 bases, V lost 4 bases, and 3 bases had no gene match. The CDR3 sequence: CASSRTGSSYNEQFF. The CDR3 nucleotides are TGTGCCAGCAGCAGGACAGGGAGCTCCTACAATGAGCAGTTCTTC.

This clone was observed a single time. The chain joins TRBV11-3 to TRBJ2-1; D gene ambiguous. The V end was cut by 0 bases, the J end by 6 bases, with 9 bases between. Per the germline V gene, CDR1 is SGHNT and CDR2 is YENEEA. The length of the CDR3 is 14 residues. The CDR3 DNA reads TGTGCCAGCAGCTTAGATAGCATTGGCAATGAGCAGTTCTTC. It yields the protein CASSLDSIGNEQFF.

This chain uses TRBV14 with TRBJ2-3; D not certain. The CDR3 runs to 11 residues. Trimming shortened V by 7 bases and J by 6 bases, and 8 bases separated the two germline ends. Per the germline V gene, CDR1 is SGHDN and CDR2 is FVKESK. The CDR3 DNA sequence: TGTGCCAGCATGAACGGGGATACGCAGTATTTT. It is translated as CASMNGDTQYF.

The genes are TRBV28 and TRBJ2-7; TRBD1 agrees at 11 bases. The V and J ends lost 4 bases and 1 base, in that order; junction bases with no gene match: 9. The germline V gene has CDR1 MDHEN and CDR2 SYDVKM. The CDR3 is 17 residues long. The CDR3 DNA reads as TGTGCCAGCAGTTCCCACGGACAGGGGGCCCCATCCTACGAGCAGTACTTC. Translated: CASSSHGQGAPSYEQYF.

This chain links TRBV6-5 with TRBJ2-3; 7 positions agree with TRBD1. This CDR3 is built from 15 residues. CDR1 is MNHEY and CDR2 is SVGAGI in the germline V gene. V lost 6 bases and J lost 0; bases outside the gene matches: 6. The CDR3 loop reads CASRLDRLSTDTQYF. The CDR3 DNA reads as TGTGCCAGCAGGCTGGACAGGCTTAGCACAGATACGCAGTATTTT.

The chain links TRBV5-6 to TRBJ2-3, with 8 bases aligning to TRBD1. This CDR3 has 14 residues. After removal of 2 bases from V and 4 bases from J, the junction contained 3 bases not matched to a gene. Germline V gene data show CDR1 as SGHDT and CDR2 as YYEEEE. The CDR3 DNA is TGTGCCAGCAGCTTTCGGACAGGGCCAGATACGCAGTATTTT. This translates into CASSFRTGPDTQYF.

This clone has only a few counts. The rearrangement joins TRBV24-1 to TRBJ2-7; TRBD1 is a possible D gene (6 bases). The CDR3 covers 14 residues. Germline CDR1 reads KGHDR; CDR2 reads SFDVKD. The V gene lost 6 bases and the J gene lost 2 bases, with 13 bases spanning the gap. The chain's CDR3 is CATSTRTVPYEQYF. CDR3 nucleotides: TGTGCCACCAGTACAAGGACAGTTCCCTACGAGCAGTACTTC.

Only a few counts were recorded for this clone. V gene TRBV28 combines with J gene TRBJ2-2; D is possibly TRBD1 (6 bases). The CDR3 loop spans 17 amino acids. Per the germline V gene, CDR1 is MDHEN and CDR2 is SYDVKM. Trimming took off 2 bases at V and 9 bases at J, with 22 bases between the two ends. DNA for the CDR3: TGTGCCAGCAGTTTACAAGGGGGACCAAGTTCCTGGCGGGAGCTGTTTTTT. It translates to CASSLQGGPSSWRELFF.

The J gene is TRBJ1-1, the V gene TRBV6-6, with TRBD1 matching over 10 bases. The CDR3 has 15 residues. With V trimmed by 6 bases and J by 5 bases, 9 bases remained unmatched. Germline CDR1 reads MNHNY; CDR2 reads SVGAGI (reference sequence). CDR3 DNA: TGTGCCAGCAGATCGACCGGGACAGGGGTGACTGAAGCTTTCTTT. The encoded protein is CASRSTGTGVTEAFF.

The genes are TRBV19 and TRBJ1-5, with TRBD1 matching 8 bases. Germline V gene lookup returns CDR1 LNHDA and CDR2 SQIVND (reference sequence). V trimming: 8 bases; J trimming: 1 base; junction bases outside the gene matches: 10. CDR3 length: 16 amino acids. The CDR3 region is CASSHRGARSNQPQHF. Here the CDR3 DNA reads TGTGCCAGTTCCCACAGGGGGGCGCGAAGCAATCAGCCCCAGCATTTT.

The gene calls are TRBV28 and TRBJ1-4; 8 bases are a match to TRBD1. This CDR3 is built from 14 residues. Germline CDR1 MDHEN, CDR2 SYDVKM. With 6 bases clipped from V and 8 bases from J, the junction kept 8 bases outside the gene matches. The DNA for the CDR3 is TGTGCCAGCAGGCCCCACAGGGGGTGGGAAAAACTGTTTTTT. It codes for CASRPHRGWEKLFF. Filled out from reference TRBV28 and TRBJ1-4, the complete variable domain reads DVKVTQSSRYLVKRTGEKVFLECVQDMDHENMFWYRQDPGLGLRLIYFSYDVKMKEKGDIPEGYSVSREKKERFSLILESASTNQTSMYLCASRPHRGWEKLFFGSGTQLSVL.

The V call is TRBV2, the J call TRBJ2-7, with 12 bases aligning to TRBD2. V shed 8 bases, J shed 4 bases, and the junction held 6 bases outside the gene matches. Germline loops: CDR1 SNHLY, CDR2 FYNNEI. The CDR3 loop spans 14 amino acids. The CDR3 protein is CASQGLAGFYEQYF. The CDR3 region has the DNA TGTGCCAGCCAAGGACTAGCGGGATTTTACGAGCAGTACTTC.

This sequence joins TRBV6-5 and TRBJ2-1; 9 nucleotides match TRBD2. Trimming cost V 4 bases and J 10 bases; bases outside gene matches: 8. The CDR3 sequence is 14 residues long. CDR1 and CDR2 from the germline V gene are MNHEY and SVGAGI. DNA of the CDR3: TGTGCCAGCAGTTTGACTAGCGGCAGAACAGAGCAGTTCTTC. This codes for CASSLTSGRTEQFF.

In nucleotides, the CDR3 is TGTGCCACCAGTGGTACACCGGGACTAGCGGGATATGAAACAGATACGCAGTATTTT. This codes for CATSGTPGLAGYETDTQYF. The rearrangement joins TRBV24-1 to TRBJ2-3; 13 bases are shared with TRBD2. V lost 5 bases, J lost 3 bases, and 13 bases stayed unmatched. The germline V gene has CDR1 KGHDR and CDR2 SFDVKD. The CDR3 length is 19 residues.

By share, this clone ranks as medium-sized. This rearrangement joins TRBV19 to TRBJ1-6; D is unresolved. The CDR3 has 13 residues. Germline V gene lookup returns CDR1 LNHDA and CDR2 SQIVND (reference sequence). Trimming cost V 4 bases and J 9 bases, with 10 bases left between them. The CDR3 reads CASSTTVGSPLHF. DNA of the CDR3: TGTGCCAGTAGTACCACAGTTGGTTCACCCCTCCACTTT.

The gene calls are TRBV6-5 and TRBJ2-7, with 9 nucleotides matching TRBD2. Germline assignment: CDR1 MNHEY and CDR2 SVGAGI. V gave up 9 bases and J gave up 6 bases; unmatched junction bases: 12. The CDR3 sequence is 14 residues long. This chain's CDR3 is CASAGGPWGPEQYF. The CDR3 bases are TGTGCCAGTGCGGGAGGGCCTTGGGGCCCCGAGCAGTACTTC.

The genes are TRBV5-1 and TRBJ1-2; D ambiguous. The ends were cut back, 0 bases at V and 2 bases at J, with 5 bases in the middle. The germline gives CDR1 SGHRS, CDR2 YFSETQ. This CDR3 has 13 residues. The CDR3 DNA follows: TGCGCCAGCAGCTTGGCCCAGAACTATGGCTACACCTTC. Its translation is CASSLAQNYGYTF.